The 20 T cell receptor beta chains below were found in one sample sequenced in a study of shared clonotypes between healthy human individuals. The assay was immunoSEQ multiplex PCR, and TCRdb's table has in-frame clones only and misses some. The sample lists about 2.4 million clones, roughly 93% occurring once. Sequenced input: naive CD4+ T cells from PBMCs. The sample's subset: CD45RA+ positively selected. The receptors come from a man aged 18 to 30 in good health. Some clones in this sample may be carry-over from other donors' samples.

The chain combines TRBV27 with TRBJ1-2, with D uncertain. Germline-derived CDR1 and CDR2 are MNHEY and SMNVEV (reference sequence). The germline V and J ends were trimmed by 5 bases and 0 bases, with 10 bases remaining between them. The CDR3 sequence is 14 residues long. CDR3 DNA: TGTGCCAGCAGTCCAAGAATTTCTAACTATGGCTACACCTTC. This gives the protein CASSPRISNYGYTF.

J is TRBJ2-7 and V is TRBV11-2; 12 bases agree with TRBD2. V lost 0 bases and J lost 2; bases outside the gene matches: 8. The CDR3 length is 18 residues. Germline V gene lookup returns CDR1 SGHAT and CDR2 FQNNGV. The DNA for the CDR3 is TGTGCCAGCAGCTTAGATGGAACTAGCGGGAGGTTTGCCTACGAGCAGTACTTC. It encodes CASSLDGTSGRFAYEQYF. Together with reference TRBV11-2 and TRBJ2-7, the CDR3 gives the full variable domain: EAGVAQSPRYKIIEKRQSVAFWCNPISGHATLYWYQQILGQGPKLLIQFQNNGVVDDSQLPKDRFSAERLKGVDSTLKIQPAKLEDSAVYLCASSLDGTSGRFAYEQYFGPGTRLTVT.

The chain combines TRBV6-5 with TRBJ2-5; 7 nucleotides match TRBD1. The DNA end is more similar to TRBJ2-7, so the J call may be wrong. CDR1 and CDR2 from the germline V gene are MNHEY and SVGAGI. The CDR3 has 14 residues. CDR3: CASSSRTGTYEQYF. In DNA form, the CDR3 reads TGTGCCAGCAGTTCCCGGACAGGTACCTACGAGCAGTACTTC.

Note on this clone: The same CDR3 also results from other DNA sequences found in this sample. V is TRBV7-2 and J is TRBJ1-1, with D unclear. CDR1 and CDR2 from the germline V gene are SGHTA and FQGNSA. The CDR3 runs 13 residues. The V gene lost 1 base and the J gene lost 4 bases, with 7 bases spanning the gap. The CDR3 region is CASSLGGSTEAFF. DNA of the CDR3: TGTGCCAGCAGCTTAGGAGGCAGCACTGAAGCTTTCTTT.

V gene TRBV6-4 combines with J gene TRBJ2-6; D is perhaps TRBD1 or TRBD2 (5 bases each). CDR3 length: 19 residues. In germline, CDR1 is MRHNA, CDR2 SNTAGT. Trimming took off 3 bases at V and 0 bases at J, with 18 bases between the two ends. CDR3 region: CASSERAGTVDSGANVLTF. The CDR3 DNA reads as TGTGCCAGCAGTGAAAGAGCCGGGACGGTGGACTCTGGGGCCAACGTCCTGACTTTC.

The CDR3 spells CASTAGAGWDTEAFF. The CDR3 nucleotides read TGTGCCAGCACCGCGGGCGCAGGGTGGGATACTGAAGCTTTCTTT. The J gene is TRBJ1-1, the V gene TRBV28, with D tentatively TRBD1 (5 bases). The V gene lost 7 bases and the J gene lost 5 bases, with 20 bases spanning the gap. The CDR3 has 15 residues. Germline CDR1 is MDHEN and CDR2 is SYDVKM. Full variable domain (outside the CDR3, taken from reference TRBV28 and TRBJ1-1): DVKVTQSSRYLVKRTGEKVFLECVQDMDHENMFWYRQDPGLGLRLIYFSYDVKMKEKGDIPEGYSVSREKKERFSLILESASTNQTSMYLCASTAGAGWDTEAFFGQGTRLTVV.

This rearrangement joins TRBV11-1 to TRBJ2-2; 9 bases fit TRBD1. The CDR3 is made up of 16 amino acids. V trimming: 2 bases; J trimming: 4 bases; junction bases outside the gene matches: 5. Germline V gives CDR1 SGHAT, CDR2 FQDESV (reference sequence). The CDR3 protein is CASSLPGQGPTGELFF. CDR3 DNA: TGTGCCAGCAGCTTACCGGGACAGGGACCCACCGGGGAGCTGTTTTTT.

This rearrangement joins TRBV6-6 to TRBJ1-1; D unresolved. Germline loops: CDR1 MNHNY, CDR2 SVGAGI (reference sequence). The CDR3 spans 13 residues. V was trimmed by 6 bases and J by 1 base, leaving 9 bases between them. Here the CDR3 reads CASRPGGNTEAFF. The CDR3 DNA sequence: TGTGCCAGCAGACCAGGAGGGAACACTGAAGCTTTCTTT.

The V gene is TRBV5-1, the J gene TRBJ2-1; 11 bases line up with TRBD2. From germline, CDR1 is SGHRS and CDR2 YFSETQ. The length of the CDR3 is 16 residues. Germline trimming cut 4 bases from V and 2 bases from J; bases unmatched to any gene: 5. CDR3 bases: TGCGCCAGCAGCGGAGGTAGCGGGAGGGCCTACAATGAGCAGTTCTTC. It is translated as CASSGGSGRAYNEQFF.

The V gene is TRBV18, the J gene TRBJ2-7; D call uncertain. The V gene's germline CDR1 is KGHSH and CDR2 LQKENI. There are 14 residues in the CDR3. Trimming cost V 1 base and J 3 bases, with 10 bases left between them. CDR3 bases: TGTGCCAGCTCACCACGAGCGAGTTACTACGAGCAGTACTTC. It codes for CASSPRASYYEQYF. The full variable domain, with the rest looked up from reference TRBV18 and TRBJ2-7, is NAGVMQNPRHLVRRRGQEARLRCSPMKGHSHVYWYRQLPEEGLKFMVYLQKENIIDESGMPKERFSAEFPKEGPSILRIQQVVRGDSAAYFCASSPRASYYEQYFGPGTRLTVT.

This clone appeared once. The CDR3 sequence is CASSPIGTGELFF. DNA for the CDR3: TGTGCCAGCAGTCCTATAGGGACCGGGGAGCTGTTTTTT. The J gene is TRBJ2-2, the V gene TRBV6-5, with D unclear. The CDR3 is 13 residues long. The V gene lost 5 bases and the J gene lost 5 bases, with 9 bases spanning the gap. The germline V gene has CDR1 MNHEY and CDR2 SVGAGI.

The J gene is TRBJ2-7, the V gene TRBV5-1; the match to TRBD1 covers 9 bases. The germline CDR1 and CDR2 sequences are SGHRS and YFSETQ. There are 15 residues in the CDR3. V trimming: 3 bases; J trimming: 3 bases; junction bases outside the gene matches: 7. This CDR3 reads CASSYGQGKFYEQYF. Written as DNA, the CDR3 is TGCGCCAGCAGCTATGGACAGGGGAAATTCTACGAGCAGTACTTC.

This sequence joins TRBV30 and TRBJ2-1; 7 positions agree with TRBD2. This CDR3 has 12 amino acids. Germline CDR1 reads GTSNPN; CDR2 reads SVGIG (reference sequence). V shed 5 bases, J shed 4 bases, and the junction held 2 bases outside the gene matches. The CDR3 sequence is CAWGGGYNEQFF. In DNA, the CDR3 is TGTGCCTGGGGCGGGGGATACAATGAGCAGTTCTTC.

In nucleotides, the CDR3 is TGTGCCAGCAATGGGGCAGTCTATGGCTACACCTTC. Amino acids: CASNGAVYGYTF. The chain has TRBV28 and TRBJ1-2; D perhaps matches TRBD1 (5 bases). CDR1 is MDHEN, CDR2 SYDVKM, per germline. This CDR3 has 12 amino acids. Trimming removed 7 bases at V and 4 bases at J, with 10 bases between.

The chain joins TRBV5-4 to TRBJ2-7, with D possibly matching TRBD2 (5 bases). Germline assignment: CDR1 SGHNT and CDR2 YYREEE (reference sequence). The CDR3 length is 16 residues. Trimming pared 4 bases from V and 2 bases from J, leaving 19 bases between. In DNA, the CDR3 is TGTGCCAGCAGCCCCGGAGGCAGAACAGCAGCCTACGAGCAGTACTTC. Translated, it gives CASSPGGRTAAYEQYF.

As to this clone: This sample includes further DNA sequences coding for the same CDR3. The genes are TRBV15 and TRBJ2-6, with D possibly matching TRBD1 (5 bases). Per the germline V gene, CDR1 is LNHNV and CDR2 is YYDKDF (reference sequence). The CDR3 has 15 residues. Trimming took 2 bases from V and 4 from J, leaving 9 bases between them. CDR3 in DNA: TGTGCCACCAGCAGAACTGGGGCCGGGGCCAACGTCCTGACTTTC. Translation: CATSRTGAGANVLTF.

This clone showed up just once. This rearrangement joins TRBV4-2 to TRBJ2-4; 7 bases align to TRBD2. CDR3 length equals 14 residues. CDR1 and CDR2 from the germline V gene are LGHNA and YNFKEQ. V gave up 1 base and J gave up 10 bases; unmatched junction bases: 7. The CDR3 region has the DNA TGTGCCAGCAGCCAAGGTGATAGCGGGCGAATTCAGTACTTC. This encodes CASSQGDSGRIQYF.

This clone appeared a few times. The chain recombines TRBV14 with TRBJ1-1, with D perhaps matching TRBD1 (6 bases). Per germline, CDR1 SGHDN and CDR2 FVKESK. The ends were cut back, 0 bases at V and 5 bases at J, with 10 bases in the middle. The CDR3 totals 14 residues. CDR3 loop: CASSQEGGRTEAFF. The CDR3 nucleotides read TGTGCCAGCAGCCAAGAGGGGGGCCGGACTGAAGCTTTCTTT.

The chain couples TRBV7-2 to TRBJ1-5, with D unclear. Trimming stripped 3 bases from V and 7 bases from J, with 10 bases between. Per the germline V gene, CDR1 is SGHTA and CDR2 is FQGNSA. The CDR3 has 13 amino acids. This CDR3 is CASSLTRGQPQHF. The CDR3 DNA reads as TGTGCCAGCAGCTTGACGCGGGGACAGCCCCAGCATTTT.

This chain uses TRBV18 with TRBJ1-1, with D perhaps matching TRBD1 (5 bases). The CDR3 spans 14 residues. CDR1 and CDR2 from the germline V gene are KGHSH and LQKENI. V was shortened by 3 bases and J by 4 bases, with 12 bases between the two germline ends. CDR3 in amino acids: CASSPTEGTTEAFF. In nucleotides, the CDR3 is TGTGCCAGCTCACCCACGGAGGGGACCACTGAAGCTTTCTTT.